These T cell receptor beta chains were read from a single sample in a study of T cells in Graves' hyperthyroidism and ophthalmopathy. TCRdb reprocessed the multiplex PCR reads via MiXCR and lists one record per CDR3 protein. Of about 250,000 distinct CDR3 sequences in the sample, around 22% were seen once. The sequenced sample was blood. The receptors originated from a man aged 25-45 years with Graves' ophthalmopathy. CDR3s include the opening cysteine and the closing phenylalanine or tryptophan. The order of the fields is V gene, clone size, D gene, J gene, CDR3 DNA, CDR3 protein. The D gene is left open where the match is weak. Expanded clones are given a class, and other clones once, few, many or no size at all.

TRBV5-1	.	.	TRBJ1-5	TGCGCCAGCAGCTTGGACGGGGGTGGTCAGCCCCAGCATTTT	CASSLDGGGQPQHF
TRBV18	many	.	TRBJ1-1	TGTGCCAGCTCACCACGGGACTCATCGGGCGAAGCTTTCTTT	CASSPRDSSGEAFF
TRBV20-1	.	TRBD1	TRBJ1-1	TGCAGTGCTAACAACAGGGGTAACACTGAAGCTTTCTTT	CSANNRGNTEAFF
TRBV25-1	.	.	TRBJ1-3	TGTGCCAGCAGCCATAGGGGGGCGCGCGGAAACACCATATATTTT	CASSHRGARGNTIYF
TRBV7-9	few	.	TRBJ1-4	TGTGCCAGCAGCTTAGATTTGCGGGGTAGTGAAAAACTGTTTTTT	CASSLDLRGSEKLFF
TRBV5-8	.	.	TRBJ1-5	TGTGCCAGCAGCTTGGGGCTCCTAGCGTCTCCCCAGCATTTT	CASSLGLLASPQHF
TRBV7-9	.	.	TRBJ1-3	TGTGCCAGCACCCGAGGAAACACCATATATTTT	CASTRGNTIYF
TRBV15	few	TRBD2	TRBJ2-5	TGTGCCACCAGCAGAGATCGGCGGGAGACAGAGACCCAGTACTTC	CATSRDRRETETQYF
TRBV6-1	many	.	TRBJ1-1	TGTGCCAGCGTCAAACAGGGAAGCACTGAAGCTTTCTTT	CASVKQGSTEAFF
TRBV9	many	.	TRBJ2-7	TGTGCCAGCAGCGTAGCTTTCGGGTCCCTTGTCCACGAGCAGTACTTC	CASSVAFGSLVHEQYF
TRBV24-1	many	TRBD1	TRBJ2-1	TGTGCCACCAGTGATATAGGGGGCGGTAACAATGAGCAGTTCTTC	CATSDIGGGNNEQFF
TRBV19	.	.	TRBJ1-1	TGTGCCAGTAGCCCGCTCGGGCAGGTGAACACTGAAGCTTTCTTT	CASSPLGQVNTEAFF
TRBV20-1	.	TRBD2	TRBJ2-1	TGCAGTGCTGCCTCGGGACTAGCGGGAGCGTCCAATGAGCAGTTCTTC	CSAASGLAGASNEQFF
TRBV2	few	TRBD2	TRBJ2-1	TGTGCCAGCATAAGCGGGAGGTTTAATGAGCAGTTCTTC	CASISGRFNEQFF
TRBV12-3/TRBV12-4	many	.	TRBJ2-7	TGTGCCAGCGGCACGCTTGGCGAGCAGTACTTC	CASGTLGEQYF
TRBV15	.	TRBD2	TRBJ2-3	TGTGCCACCAGCAGCGTCCTTGTGACTAGCGGGACCGACACAGATACGCAGTATTTT	CATSSVLVTSGTDTDTQYF
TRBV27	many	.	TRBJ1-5	TGTGCCAGCAGTTTGGGACAAGTTGGTCAGCCCCAGCATTTT	CASSLGQVGQPQHF
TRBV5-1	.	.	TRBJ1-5	TGCGCCAGCAGCTTGGCCGGACAAAGCAATCAGCCCCAGCATTTT	CASSLAGQSNQPQHF
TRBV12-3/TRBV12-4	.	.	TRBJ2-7	TGTGCCAGCAGTTCCGCCGGACCCGAGCAGTACTTC	CASSSAGPEQYF
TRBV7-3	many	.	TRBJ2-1	TGTGCCAGCAGCTCAAACTCGGGGGACAATGAGCAGTTCTTC	CASSSNSGDNEQFF
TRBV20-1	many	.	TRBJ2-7	TGCAGTGCCAGGTCGGGCTACGAGCAGTACTTC	CSARSGYEQYF
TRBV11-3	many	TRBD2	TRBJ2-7	TGTGCCAGCAGCTTAGGCCGGGGACTAGCGGGAGGGGAGCAGTACTTC	CASSLGRGLAGGEQYF
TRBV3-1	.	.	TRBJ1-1	TGTGCCAGCAGCCATTCACAGCTAATATCGGGCACTGAAGCTTTCTTT	CASSHSQLISGTEAFF